Listed below are T cell receptor beta chains from one sample, sequenced in a study of blood T cell repertoires in COVID-19. Sequencing used immunoSEQ multiplex PCR; TCRdb keeps in-frame clones, though not all of them. Among approximately 50,000 clones listed, about 82% were seen once. The sample consisted of peripheral blood. These receptors were taken from an elderly woman with acute or convalescent COVID-19. Each CDR3 is given with its conserved first and last residue. A D gene is named only where the DNA matches it firmly. Size values are once, few and many counts, or a class for expanded clones, and some rows have none.

CDR3,DNA,J,D,V,size
CASSPSESGNTEAFF,TGTGCCAGCAGCCCATCTGAGTCGGGGAACACTGAAGCTTTCTTT,TRBJ1-1,.,TRBV3-1/TRBV3-2,.
CASSPPGQGTGGLNSPLHF,TGTGCCAGCTCACCACCGGGACAGGGGACAGGGGGTCTAAATTCACCCCTCCACTTT,TRBJ1-6,TRBD1,TRBV18,.
CASGLVMGQNTGELFF,TGTGCTAGTGGTTTGGTAATGGGACAGAACACCGGGGAGCTGTTTTTT,TRBJ2-2,.,TRBV12-5,.
CASSQGRERGEQFF,TGTGCCAGCAGCCAAGGCCGGGAGAGGGGTGAGCAGTTCTTC,TRBJ2-1,.,TRBV3-1/TRBV3-2,.
CATQASGGMAYNEQFF,TGTGCCACGCAAGCCAGCGGGGGTATGGCGTACAATGAGCAGTTCTTC,TRBJ2-1,TRBD2,TRBV24-1,.
CASSPGHSRSEAFF,TGTGCCAGCAGCCCCGGACACAGTAGGTCTGAAGCTTTCTTT,TRBJ1-1,.,TRBV3-1/TRBV3-2,.
CASSQVYQETQYF,TGTGCCAGCAGCCAAGTGTATCAAGAGACCCAGTACTTC,TRBJ2-5,.,TRBV3-1/TRBV3-2,.
CASSEVWLYGYTF,TGTGCCAGCAGTGAAGTTTGGCTCTATGGCTACACCTTC,TRBJ1-2,.,TRBV6-1,few
CASRRDSYNEQFF,TGTGCCAGCAGGAGGGACAGCTACAATGAGCAGTTCTTC,TRBJ2-1,TRBD1,TRBV12-3/TRBV12-4,once
CASTRLRGPSTGELFF,TGTGCCAGCACCCGATTGAGGGGGCCGAGCACCGGGGAGCTGTTTTTT,TRBJ2-2,TRBD1,TRBV11-2,.
CASKQGSYNSPLHF,TGTGCCAGTAAGCAGGGTTCCTATAATTCACCCCTCCACTTT,TRBJ1-6,.,TRBV27,.
CASTDRGYQPQHF,TGTGCCAGCACGGACAGGGGGTATCAGCCCCAGCATTTT,TRBJ1-5,TRBD1,TRBV5-8,.
CASARVGSGTGGHEQYF,TGCGCCAGCGCCCGTGTAGGTTCCGGGACAGGGGGCCACGAGCAGTACTTC,TRBJ2-7,TRBD1,TRBV5-1,.
CASSTQQGSNQPQHF,TGTGCCAGCAGTACTCAACAGGGGAGCAATCAGCCCCAGCATTTT,TRBJ1-5,TRBD1,TRBV6-2/TRBV6-3,.
CASSAGDRVEAFF,TGTGCCAGCAGCGCGGGGGACAGGGTCGAAGCTTTCTTT,TRBJ1-1,TRBD1,TRBV9,.
CASSLATGGSNQPQHF,TGTGCCAGCAGCTTGGCAACGGGCGGGAGCAATCAGCCCCAGCATTTT,TRBJ1-5,.,TRBV5-6,.
CASSRAGGITDTQYF,TGTGCCAGCAGCCGAGCGGGGGGGATCACAGATACGCAGTATTTT,TRBJ2-3,TRBD2,TRBV9,.
CAWSVNREDEQFF,TGTGCCTGGAGTGTAAATCGGGAGGATGAGCAGTTCTTC,TRBJ2-1,TRBD2,TRBV30,.
CASSLADRGFGNTIYF,TGTGCCAGCAGCTTAGCGGACAGGGGATTTGGAAACACCATATATTTT,TRBJ1-3,TRBD1,TRBV7-9,.
CASSPQVVVGSSGNTIYF,TGTGCCAGCTCACCACAAGTCGTCGTGGGCAGCTCTGGAAACACCATATATTTT,TRBJ1-3,.,TRBV18,.
CASSLWDRVSSEQYF,TGTGCCAGCAGCTTATGGGACAGGGTCTCTAGCGAGCAGTACTTC,TRBJ2-7,TRBD1,TRBV7-8,.
CASSLAGTGAGEQYF,TGTGCCAGCAGCTTGGCAGGGACAGGGGCCGGCGAGCAGTACTTC,TRBJ2-7,TRBD1,TRBV5-6,.
CASSQAQGAYGNTIYF,TGCGCCAGCAGCCAGGCACAGGGGGCATATGGAAACACCATATATTTT,TRBJ1-3,TRBD1,TRBV5-1,.
CASSHGLNSPLHF,TGCGCCAGCAGCCATGGACTCAATTCACCCCTCCACTTT,TRBJ1-6,.,TRBV5-1,.
CASSAVDTEAFF,TGTGCCAGCAGCGCCGTAGACACTGAAGCTTTCTTT,TRBJ1-1,.,TRBV5-4,.
CASSRRSGGDNEQFF,TGCGCCAGCAGCCGCCGGAGCGGAGGGGACAATGAGCAGTTCTTC,TRBJ2-1,.,TRBV5-1,.
CAIWDREDGYTF,TGTGCCATTTGGGACAGGGAAGATGGCTACACCTTC,TRBJ1-2,TRBD1,TRBV6-5,.
CASSLGAWEVGDTQYF,TGCGCCAGCAGCTTGGGTGCGTGGGAGGTTGGAGATACGCAGTATTTT,TRBJ2-3,.,TRBV5-1,once
CASSQIPGTRGQKQFF,TGTGCCAGCAGCCAAATCCCCGGGACTAGGGGGCAGAAGCAGTTCTTC,TRBJ2-1,.,TRBV3-1/TRBV3-2,.
CSVGTSGGTDTQYF,TGCAGCGTTGGGACTAGCGGGGGCACAGATACGCAGTATTTT,TRBJ2-3,TRBD2,TRBV29-1,.
CSVGGQGVQETQYF,TGCAGCGTTGGGGGGCAGGGGGTCCAGGAGACCCAGTACTTC,TRBJ2-5,TRBD1,TRBV29-1,once
CASSPKVNSLRNNEQFF,TGTGCCAGCTCACCAAAAGTCAACAGTCTGAGAAACAATGAGCAGTTCTTC,TRBJ2-1,.,TRBV18,.
CASSLVLSETQYF,TGCGCCAGCAGCTTGGTTCTCTCAGAGACCCAGTACTTC,TRBJ2-5,.,TRBV5-1,few
CASSPRGPGQGDGYTF,TGTGCCAGCTCACCACGCGGCCCGGGACAGGGGGATGGCTACACCTTC,TRBJ1-2,TRBD1,TRBV18,once
CASSKKRRGPTNVLTF,TGTGCCAGCAGCAAAAAAAGAAGGGGCCCCACCAACGTCCTGACTTTC,TRBJ2-6,.,TRBV21-1,.